This is a list of T cell receptor beta chains from one sample in a study of shared clonotypes between healthy human individuals. Data came from immunoSEQ multiplex PCR; TCRdb stores just in-frame clones and leaves some out. The sample yields about 490,000 clones, around 79% seen once. The sequenced material came from PBMCs. The receptors stem from a woman in her thirties or forties in good health. Some clones in this sample may be carry-over from other donors' samples. Both conserved end residues are part of each CDR3. Each record gives: D gene, clone size, J gene, V gene, CDR3 DNA, CDR3 protein. A D gene is named only where the DNA matches it firmly. Clone size, where shown, is once, few, many, or a class for clones that have expanded.

>TRBD2|-|TRBJ2-1|TRBV4-1
TGCGCCAGCAGCCCACCTCTGCTAGCGGGGGACTACAATGAGCAGTTCTTC
CASSPPLLAGDYNEQFF
>-|-|TRBJ2-1|TRBV9
TGTGCCAGCAGCGTAGGGGCGGACCTGGGGAATGAGCAGTTCTTC
CASSVGADLGNEQFF
>TRBD2|many|TRBJ2-5|TRBV30
TGTGCCTGGACTAGCGGGAGCTTTCAGGAGACCCAGTACTTC
CAWTSGSFQETQYF
>-|-|TRBJ1-5|TRBV30
TGTGCCTGGAGTGAGCGGCAGGGAAAAAGGGATCAGCCCCAGCATTTT
CAWSERQGKRDQPQHF
>TRBD2|-|TRBJ2-3|TRBV19
TGTGCCAGTAGCAACCGACTAGCAGCAGATACGCAGTATTTT
CASSNRLAADTQYF
>-|-|TRBJ2-6|TRBV7-2
TGTGCCAGCAGCTCGGACAGCTCTGGGGCCAACGTCCTGACTTTC
CASSSDSSGANVLTF
>TRBD1|once|TRBJ2-7|TRBV5-1
TGCGCCAGCAGCTTCCGGACAGGGAGCTCCTACGAGCAGTACTTC
CASSFRTGSSYEQYF
>TRBD2|-|TRBJ2-3|TRBV4-3
TGCGCCAGCAGCCAAGATTGGGCGGGAGCATGGACAGATACGCAGTATTTT
CASSQDWAGAWTDTQYF
>-|-|TRBJ2-1|TRBV7-9
TGTGCCAGCACGGACAATGAGCAGTTCTTC
CASTDNEQFF
>-|once|TRBJ1-1|TRBV5-6
TGTGCCAGCAGCTTCGGGAATACTGAAGCTTTCTTT
CASSFGNTEAFF
>-|few|TRBJ1-2|TRBV6-5
TGTGCCAGCACCCCGGCCTCGGGCTATGGCTACACCTTC
CASTPASGYGYTF
>TRBD1|-|TRBJ2-1|TRBV29-1
TGCAGCGCCGAACGGACAGGGGGGCACTACAATGAGCAGTTCTTC
CSAERTGGHYNEQFF
>-|-|TRBJ1-2|TRBV4-1
TGCGCCAGCAGCCAAGTAATCAGGGCGTATGGCTACACCTTC
CASSQVIRAYGYTF
>-|-|TRBJ1-2|TRBV5-1
TGCGCCAGCAGCTTGGACGGGCTACTCTATGGCTACACCTTC
CASSLDGLLYGYTF
>-|-|TRBJ2-7|TRBV27
TGTGCCAGCAGTTTATCAAAGGGCTCCTACGAGCAGTACTTC
CASSLSKGSYEQYF
>TRBD2|-|TRBJ2-1|TRBV7-2
TGTGCCAGCAGTTCCAGGACTAGCGGGATCAGTGAGCAGTTCTTC
CASSSRTSGISEQFF
>-|-|TRBJ1-5|TRBV7-2
TGTGCCAGCAGCGCCGGGTTGGGGGAGAATCAGCCCCAGCATTTT
CASSAGLGENQPQHF
>TRBD2|-|TRBJ2-7|TRBV11-2
TGTGCCAGCAGCTTCTCCGGTCCTCTAAGCGGGAGGGTTGAGCAGTACTTC
CASSFSGPLSGRVEQYF
>-|-|TRBJ1-2|TRBV28
TGTGCCAGCAGTCGGGTGTATGGCTACACCTTC
CASSRVYGYTF
>TRBD2|few|TRBJ2-2|TRBV2
TGTGCCAGCAGTCCAAGCGGGAGGGCCACCGGGGAGCTGTTTTTT
CASSPSGRATGELFF
>-|-|TRBJ2-7|TRBV27
TGTGCCAGCAGTTCGGGACGGCAGACCTACGAGCAGTACTTC
CASSSGRQTYEQYF
>-|-|TRBJ2-3|TRBV11-3
TGTGCCAGCAGCTTAGATCCCGTCGGGGGTGGCACAGATACGCAGTATTTT
CASSLDPVGGGTDTQYF
>TRBD2|once|TRBJ2-1|TRBV10-3
TGTGCCATCAGTGGAGGACTAGCGGGAGGCGGTGAGCAGTTCTTC
CAISGGLAGGGEQFF
>-|-|TRBJ2-1|TRBV28
TGTGCCACCAGAGTAGCTGATTACAATGAGCAGTTCTTC
CATRVADYNEQFF
>TRBD1|-|TRBJ1-2|TRBV9
TGTGCCAGCAGCGTAGGTCCTCAGGGGGCGCTAGGAAACTATGGCTACACCTTC
CASSVGPQGALGNYGYTF
>-|-|TRBJ1-2|TRBV9
TGTGCCAGCAGCGAGACTGATTATGGCTACACCTTC
CASSETDYGYTF
>TRBD2|-|TRBJ2-3|TRBV28
TGTGCCAGCAGTTTCTGGGAGGGAAGCCATACGCAGTATTTT
CASSFWEGSHTQYF
>-|-|TRBJ2-2|TRBV23-1
TGCGCCAGCAGTCCTCCGACGGTGGGGGGCTTGAACACCGGGGAGCTGTTTTTT
CASSPPTVGGLNTGELFF
>-|-|TRBJ2-7|TRBV28
TGTGCCAGCAGTTTTGTGGGGCACGAGTACTTC
CASSFVGHEYF
>-|-|TRBJ1-5|TRBV28
TGTGCCAGCAGTCCCCGTAGAGGGGCGGATCAGCCCCAGCATTTT
CASSPRRGADQPQHF
>TRBD2|-|TRBJ2-7|TRBV27
TGTGCCAGCAGTTCCCCACTTAGCGGGAGGACTTACGAGCAGTACTTC
CASSSPLSGRTYEQYF
>TRBD2|-|TRBJ2-3|TRBV28
TGTGCCTGGGCTAGCGGTTACACAGATACGCAGTATTTT
CAWASGYTDTQYF
>-|few|TRBJ1-1|TRBV5-8
TGTGCCAGCAGCTTTAAGGGGGGCTTTGACACTGAAGCTTTCTTT
CASSFKGGFDTEAFF
>TRBD1|-|TRBJ2-5|TRBV27
TGTGCCAGCAGTGCCCCCATGGACAGGGGGCAAGAGACCCAGTACTTC
CASSAPMDRGQETQYF
>-|-|TRBJ1-5|TRBV13
TGTGCCAGCAAAGAGGGCCGATATAGCAATCAGCCCCAGCATTTT
CASKEGRYSNQPQHF
>TRBD2|many|TRBJ2-7|TRBV7-2
TGTGCCAGCAGCTCGGGACTAACGGGGGAGCAGTACTTC
CASSSGLTGEQYF
>-|-|TRBJ1-2|TRBV15
TGTGCCACCAGCAGAGATCGGACCGGGGGGGGCTACACCTTC
CATSRDRTGGGYTF
>-|-|TRBJ1-5|TRBV7-2
TGTGCCAGCAGCGCCGGAGGGGGGCGTTACAATCAGCCCCAGCATTTT
CASSAGGGRYNQPQHF
>TRBD1|-|TRBJ2-7|TRBV5-4
TGTGCCAGCAGCATAGGACAGGGGGCCTACGAGCAGTACTTC
CASSIGQGAYEQYF
>TRBD2|-|TRBJ2-1|TRBV2
TGTGCCAGCATCGCGGGACTAGCGGGAGGCAATGAGCAGTTCTTC
CASIAGLAGGNEQFF
>-|-|TRBJ2-2|TRBV9
TGTGCCAGCAACCTCCAGCCGAACACCGGGGAGCTGTTTTTT
CASNLQPNTGELFF
>-|-|TRBJ2-7|TRBV28
TGTGCCAGCAGTTCCCTTGGGGGCCCCTCTCGGGAGCAGTACTTC
CASSSLGGPSREQYF
>TRBD1|-|TRBJ2-1|TRBV6-5
TGTGCCAGCAGTTCTGCCGGGACAGTGTACAATGAGCAGTTCTTC
CASSSAGTVYNEQFF